A selection of T cell receptor beta chains follows, all from one sample in a study of blood T cell repertoires in COVID-19. Profiled with immunoSEQ multiplex PCR; TCRdb holds only in-frame clones, not every one. Here the sample spans approximately 150,000 clones, around 83% being singletons. The sample taken for sequencing was peripheral blood. The receptors were sampled from a human donor in a cohort sampled during active COVID-19. The CDR3 runs from the conserved cysteine through the conserved F or W. D genes are given only for firm matches. Expanded clones get a size class; other rows say once, few or many, or leave the size out.

j_call v_call clone_size d_call cdr3_nt cdr3_aa
TRBJ1-6 TRBV28 - - TGTGCCAGCAGTTCCCCTGTGGGGAGGAATTCACCCCTCCACTTT CASSSPVGRNSPLHF
TRBJ1-5 TRBV7-2 - TRBD1 TGTGCCAGCAGCTTACGACAGGGAAATCAGCCCCAGCATTTT CASSLRQGNQPQHF
TRBJ2-7 TRBV19 - TRBD1 TGTGCCAGTAGTCTCGGGACAGGGGGTACCTACGAGCAGTACTTC CASSLGTGGTYEQYF
TRBJ2-6 TRBV5-4 once - TGTGCCAGCGGAGACCTTGGTCCTGGGGCCAACGTCCTGACTTTC CASGDLGPGANVLTF
TRBJ2-7 TRBV18 - TRBD1 TGTGCCAGCTCACCACAGAAGGGGGCCCACGAGCAGTACTTC CASSPQKGAHEQYF
TRBJ2-2 TRBV28 - - TGTGCCAGCAGTCTAAACACCGGGGAGCTGTTTTTT CASSLNTGELFF
TRBJ1-1 TRBV7-2 - - TGTGCCAGCAGCTTAAGCCGAGAGTCGGCGGGACAAGCTTTCTTT CASSLSRESAGQAFF
TRBJ2-2 TRBV7-2 once - TGTGCCAGCAGCTTAGCAGGAGCCACCGTATCGAACACCGGGGAGCTGTTTTTT CASSLAGATVSNTGELFF
TRBJ1-1 TRBV2 - TRBD1 TGTGCCAGCAGAGTACAGGGGGCGGGTGGGACTGAAGCTTTCTTT CASRVQGAGGTEAFF
TRBJ2-7 TRBV28 few - TGTGCCAGCAGTTTATTTGGCGGTAGCTCCTACGAGCAGTACTTC CASSLFGGSSYEQYF
TRBJ1-2 TRBV7-8 - - TGTGCCAGCAGCCCAGTGGCTAACTATGGCTACACCTTC CASSPVANYGYTF
TRBJ2-7 TRBV27 - TRBD2 TGTGCCAGCAGCTTTTCTAGCGGGAGTTTCTACGAGCAGTACTTC CASSFSSGSFYEQYF
TRBJ1-2 TRBV21-1 - - TGTGCCAGCAGCAAAGAGCTCTTC CASSKELF
TRBJ2-5 TRBV9 - - TGTGCCAGCAGCGTAGAGGCGGACTCGGGGACCCAGTACTTC CASSVEADSGTQYF
TRBJ2-1 TRBV7-2 - TRBD2 TGTGCCAGCAGCTTAGAACTAGCGAGCGGCCATGAGCAGTTCTTC CASSLELASGHEQFF
TRBJ2-4 TRBV7-2 - - TGTGCCAGCAGCCCGGGTGGGACACCAAGGAACTTC CASSPGGTPRNF
TRBJ1-2 TRBV7-8 - - TGTGCCAGCAGCGATCGGCCCCCAGGGTATTCTAGCTACACCTTC CASSDRPPGYSSYTF
TRBJ1-1 TRBV4-1 - - TGCGCCAGCAGCCAAGATCCCAGATACACTGAAGCTTTCTTT CASSQDPRYTEAFF
TRBJ2-1 TRBV15 - TRBD2 TGTGCCACCAGCAGACCCTCTAGCGGGCAAGCCTACAATGAGCAGTTCTTC CATSRPSSGQAYNEQFF
TRBJ1-2 TRBV6-5 - - TGTGCCAGCAGTTACCAGGGAAACTATGGCTACACCTTC CASSYQGNYGYTF
TRBJ1-1 TRBV5-1 - - TGCGCCAGCAGCTTGGATGGGCACACTGAAGCTTTCTTT CASSLDGHTEAFF
TRBJ2-2 TRBV7-5 - - TGTGCCAGAAGCTTAGATGAACTAGCGGTGAACACCGGGGAGCTGTTTTTT CARSLDELAVNTGELFF
TRBJ2-1 TRBV6-5 - TRBD2 TGTGCCAGCAGAACTAGCGGGAGTCTAGAGTTCTTC CASRTSGSLEFF
TRBJ1-2 TRBV5-1 few - TGCGCCAGCAGCTTGGTGGAGGGAGGGAACTATGGCTACACCTTC CASSLVEGGNYGYTF
TRBJ2-2 TRBV2 - - TGTGCCAGCACCTCCCGGACGGGGACCGGGGAGCTGTTTTTT CASTSRTGTGELFF
TRBJ2-7 TRBV18 - - TGTGCCAGCTCACCGGCGGGTGACTCCTACGAGCAGTACTTC CASSPAGDSYEQYF
TRBJ1-2 TRBV28 once - TGTGCCAGCAGTTTCGGTTTTTACTATGGCTACACCTTC CASSFGFYYGYTF
TRBJ1-5 TRBV10-2 - - TGCGCCAGCAGGACCGGACAGAACAATCAGCCCCAGCATTTT CASRTGQNNQPQHF
TRBJ2-3 TRBV14 - - TGTGCCAGCAGCCAAGGGCAGGGGACAGATACGCAGTATTTT CASSQGQGTDTQYF
TRBJ2-4 TRBV6-5 - TRBD2 TGTGCCAGCAGTACTCTAGCGGGAGGGCGGGACATTCAGTACTTC CASSTLAGGRDIQYF
TRBJ2-3 TRBV4-1 - - TGCGCCAGCACTCCAGGCAGAAGCACAGATACGCAGTATTTT CASTPGRSTDTQYF